This paragraph covers one T cell receptor (beta chain) sequence. The target antigen is unknown. These data are taken from a study of glioma-infiltrating T cells. The study, taken as a whole, reports: Tissue-blood divergence was below expectation in non-neoplastic patients, above in gliomas.

This CDR3 region has 15 residues. J lost 2 bases, V lost 7 bases, and 8 bases had no gene match. Germline CDR1 reads LNHDA; CDR2 reads SQIVND (reference sequence). TCR alpha and beta CDR3 regions were amplified from RNA using iRepertoire nested multiplex PCR. Tissue mRNA or PBMC total RNA, roughly 85-450 ng, went into one-step reverse transcription and amplification. TCRdb re-derived calls from the multiplex PCR reads in MiXCR, one entry per CDR3 protein. The data contain some 150,000 distinct CDR3 sequences, 39% of them seen just once; the ten biggest clones take up roughly a fifth. This sequence joins TRBV19 and TRBJ2-1; the match to TRBD2 covers 7 bases. Sample: glioma tissue, nonneoplastic brain tissue, or PBMCs (not recorded which). The clonotype comes from a human donor with low-grade glioma or glioblastoma, undergoing nonglioma brain surgery, or in good health (not recorded which). CDR3 DNA sequence: TGTGCCAGTACTCCCGGGGGGAACCCCTACAATGAGCAGTTCTTC. Translated: CASTPGGNPYNEQFF.